This TCR beta chain was identified during a study of patients and donors after allogeneic stem cell transplantation. Via MiXCR, TCRdb re-called the RT-PCR reads, giving one row per CDR3 protein. Among roughly 960,000 distinct CDR3 sequences listed, 15% to 20% were seen once. The CDR3 is 16 residues long. Trimming removed 3 bases from V and 0 bases from J, with 11 bases in between. The germline CDR1 and CDR2 sequences are LNHNV and YYDKDF (reference sequence). This chain connects TRBV15 to TRBJ2-2; D is unresolved. Input material: blood, either unsorted or a sorted T cell fraction (not recorded which). This TCR was sampled from a human donor who was either an allogeneic HSCT recipient or a stem cell or donor lymphocyte infusion donor (not recorded which). It is not recorded whose cells these are; they may come from a transplant donor. CDR3 nucleotide sequence: TGTGCCACCAGCAGGGGCGGTGGCGCGAACACCGGGGAGCTGTTTTTT. Its translation: CATSRGGGANTGELFF.